This TCR beta chain was sequenced during a study of control samples from healthy donors and cancer patients. This clone occurred once. Germline-derived CDR1 and CDR2 are SGHVS and FNYEAQ. Between the trimmed V and J ends, which lost 5 bases and 2 bases, there was a span of 24 bases. The CDR3 spans 19 residues. Libraries were prepared by immunoSEQ multiplex PCR; TCRdb keeps only in-frame clonotypes and omits some of them. Counted here are 85,000 to 100,000 clones, roughly 93% occurring once; the ten biggest clones make up 8%. This chain joins TRBV7-6 and TRBJ2-2; D is unresolved. The sequence came from a man between 18 and 29 years old in good health. The material sequenced was blood. DNA of the CDR3: TGTGCCAGCAGCCTTGCACCCCGGGCCACGATTTTTAACACCGGGGAGCTGTTTTTT. Translation gives CASSLAPRATIFNTGELFF.